The clone carrying this T cell receptor (beta chain) was detected only a few times. Its antigen is undetermined. The data originate from a study of identical twins. General study results and limits: Conclusions relied on cross-sectional statistical analysis, not following the same donors. Recombination models fit unrelated individuals' TCR alpha sharing but underestimated twins'. Shared out-of-frame alpha sequences (those common to twins) showed excess low generation probability.

Unique molecular identifiers were present on the cDNA, which also gained a universal primer site by template switching. TCRdb re-derived calls from the 5' RACE reads in MiXCR, one entry per CDR3 protein. The sample carries about 890,000 distinct CDR3 sequences, approximately 13% recorded once. The CDR3 contains 15 residues. CDR1 and CDR2 (germline): DFQATT, SNEGSKA (reference sequence). The V and J ends lost 1 base and 0 bases, in that order; junction bases with no gene match: 3. This sample was shared with a second study, whose subject was yellow fever vaccine responses in identical twins.

Input material: PBMCs. J is TRBJ1-2 and V is TRBV20-1, with 9 bases lining up with TRBD1. This clonotype was obtained from a woman in her late teens or twenties in good health. CDR3 loop: CSARVGTGTNYGYTF. CDR3 bases: TGCAGTGCTAGAGTTGGGACAGGGACTAACTATGGCTACACCTTC.